This entry describes one TCR beta chain. What this receptor recognizes is not known. Nothing much larger sits one base from this clone, and base qualities are not available. These data are taken from a study of shared clonotypes between healthy human individuals (dated by TCRdb to 2019 to 2021). Looking at the study overall: The cohort included a few men and a couple of women between 18 and 49 years of age. Per donor, three plates each were used for CD4 naive and CD4 memory, two for CD8 naive, and one for CD8 memory. The study deeply sequenced blood TCR repertoires of about 5 healthy adults to estimate repertoire size and the extent of clonotype sharing between individuals. To increase sequencing depth and limit assay-specific biases, different laboratories used diverse techniques to prepare libraries and sequence TCR repertoires. Per donor, leukapheresis produced somewhere between about 0.94 and 9.5 billion PBMCs. What the work shows at the level of the full study, not this receptor alone: Clonotypes shared by all four sorted-subset donors showed higher generation probabilities than non-shared clonotypes. Only blood was sampled, and tissue TCR repertoires likely differ from those in blood. When four donors were compared, the shared fraction of clonotypes was roughly 4.8% for naive CD4, around 4% for naive CD8, roughly 2.3% for memory CD4, and under 0.5% for memory CD8. Pairwise subsampling led to the expectation that sequencing depth would affect the degree of clonotype sharing among donors. Naive subsets generally had larger estimated clonotype richness than memory subsets. Rarefaction of sorted-subset datasets indicated incomplete sequencing despite the large sequencing depth. The small number of donors limited the genetic and exposure-history diversity represented.

The donors were healthy, HIV-negative adults who had no recently reported acute infections or vaccinations. Every donor was a Caucasian adult living in Nashville, Tennessee, USA. Magnetic negative selection was used to enrich CD4+ T cells, after which naive cells were positively selected on CD45RA and the negative fraction became the memory subset. Blood was obtained by leukapheresis, after which PBMCs were separated by Ficoll-Histopaque density gradient centrifugation and cryopreserved in liquid nitrogen vapor phase. Purity and quantity of every magnetically sorted T cell population were checked by analytical flow cytometry. Each sorted fraction had its genomic DNA isolated and then quantified by UV absorbance on a Nanodrop 2000c. TCR CDR3 regions were amplified from genomic DNA by multiplex PCR using the deep immunoSEQ assay. Extracted genomic DNA from each cell subset was distributed evenly across all wells of several immunoSEQ 96-well plates, and each plate was treated as a replicate. For sorted subsets, roughly 190 ng of genomic DNA, equivalent to around 29,000 T cell genomes, went into each replicate PCR. The purified libraries were quantified using a Qubit 3.0 fluorometer, sized with a Bioanalyzer 2100, and then quantified again using the KAPA Library Quantification kit. Each immunoSEQ 96-well plate was sequenced on its own single-read 150-cycle Illumina NextSeq 550 flow cell. The study's processing was this. The immunoSEQ output contained only junctional sequences without quality scores, so filtering could not match that applied to full-length reads. Sequences were annotated with PyIR, a Python wrapper for IgBLAST v1.9, using IMGT germline references to assign V/J genes and CDR3. Any read was removed if the V/J assignment was weak (E-value above 1e-6), the CDR3 was missing, or the read contained stop codons, out-of-frame junctions, or ambiguous translated residues. V3J clonotypes were defined as sequences sharing the same inferred V gene, J gene, and CDR3 amino acid sequence. Percentage overlap between repertoires was computed as shared unique clonotypes divided by the size of the smaller repertoire. Richness of each repertoire was evaluated using RTK rarefaction, the Chao1 estimator, and Recon v2.1 estimates of unobserved clonotypes. Generation probabilities were computed with OLGA for all TCRbeta clonotypes obtained by the gDNA method from several donors. Held by TCRdb, this immuneACCESS table contains in-frame sequences only and omits some clones. Under half of the omission traces to an unresolved V gene where checked; the cause of the rest is unknown. Clonal size and the V and J genes are those of that table, whereas D and trimming came from the DNA. The sample table lists about 990,000 clones, around 78% of them with a count of one. The ten biggest clones cover roughly 0.62% of the sample.

Sequences were obtained from memory CD4+ T cells from PBMCs. Interpreted using the paper, the cell subset or site label stands for: CD45RA-negative fraction. The TCR was taken from a man between 18 and 35 years old in good health. Some clones in this sample may be carry-over from other donors' samples.

The CDR3 reads CASSQLAGGADTQYF. The bases read TGCGCCAGCAGCCAACTGGCGGGAGGGGCAGATACGCAGTATTTT. The V and J genes are TRBV4-1 and TRBJ2-3; 9 junctional bases match TRBD2. V has 2 bases trimmed and J has 4 bases trimmed; junction bases matching no gene number 4. For CDR1 and CDR2, the germline V gene lists MGHRA and YSYEKL. The CDR3 covers 15 residues, taking in both the cysteine and the phenylalanine. Only CDR3 DNA remains: 45 bases, in frame from the first base.